The TCR beta chain described here comes from a study of cytomegalovirus exposure and HLA in healthy donors. Germline loops: CDR1 MGHRA, CDR2 YSYEKL. This CDR3 region has 16 residues. V lost 1 base to trimming and J lost 8 bases; unmatched junction nucleotides: 6. The sample holds a few counts of this clone. Vbeta (60) and Jbeta (13) primers were used in the PCR. Measured with immunoSEQ multiplex PCR; TCRdb has only the in-frame clones, and not every one. The sample consists of 85,000 to 90,000 clones, 65% to 85% of them appearing once. This receptor was identified in a man aged 25-40 years in good health and CMV-seronegative. The sample was PBMCs. V is TRBV4-1 and J is TRBJ1-6; TRBD1 matches 9 bases. The CDR3 spells CASSQVGQGNDSPLHF. The CDR3 coding sequence is TGCGCCAGCAGCCAAGTCGGACAGGGGAATGATTCACCCCTCCACTTT.